This T cell receptor (beta chain) was captured by sequencing in a study of cytomegalovirus exposure and HLA in healthy donors. Overall study results and limits: A later examination showed that TCR association rates differed by HLA locus, with DRB1 most and HLA-C fewest. An observed cluster of highly shared sequence variants was recorded as a likely sequencing artifact.

This PCR relied on a set of 60 Vbeta primers and 13 Jbeta primers. Some clones are missing from TCRdb's copy, which holds only in-frame ones; the method was immunoSEQ multiplex PCR. Altogether roughly 180,000 clones are present, roughly 78% being singletons, with the ten largest covering roughly 1.5%. Remarks on this clone: No antigen is known for it.

Donors consisted of healthy bone marrow donors. CDR1 and CDR2 (germline): SGDLS, YYNGEE. The CDR3 has 14 amino acids. V lost 3 bases, J lost 0 bases, and 10 bases lay in between. This receptor was identified in a girl between 5 and 17 years old in good health and CMV-seropositive. Sequenced: PBMCs. The chain couples TRBV9 to TRBJ2-7, with D perhaps TRBD1 (6 bases). CDR3 bases: TGTGCCAGCAGCGAGACAGGTAGCTCCTACGAGCAGTACTTC. Its protein is CASSETGSSYEQYF.